This T cell receptor (beta chain) was obtained from a study of control samples from healthy donors and cancer patients. To note about this clone: Other DNA variants within this sample encode the same CDR3.

Trimming removed 10 bases at V and 4 bases at J, with 20 bases between. CDR3 length: 14 amino acids. Germline V gene lookup returns CDR1 MDHEN and CDR2 SYDVKM. Generated by immunoSEQ multiplex PCR, the TCRdb table keeps only in-frame clones and is missing some. The sample holds 100,000 to 150,000 clones; around 92% are singletons and the top ten take 2% to 2.5%. The sequence was obtained from a woman in her 50s in good health. The specimen sequenced was blood. V gene TRBV28 combines with J gene TRBJ2-7; D gene uncertain. The CDR3 is CATSKPGPVYEQYF. CDR3 nucleotides: TGTGCCACCTCCAAGCCCGGTCCGGTATACGAGCAGTACTTC.